The clone carrying this T cell receptor beta chain is a singleton in its sample. As processed by the authors: Estimates of nucleated cell counts were drawn from the amplification of reference gene primers. This table comes from immunoSEQ multiplex PCR, and its TCRdb copy is limited to in-frame clones, with some not included. V and J calls plus clone size are reproduced from that table; the DNA served to infer D and trimming. The sample carries 80,000 to 100,000 clones, approximately 80% recorded once. This sample stems from a study of blood T cell repertoires in COVID-19. Overall study context: Some COVID-19 samples were acute and others convalescent; all came from the United States, Italy and Spain. T cells, B-cell-depleted T cells, or PBMCs supplied cDNA or gDNA.

The germline V gene has CDR1 MNHEY and CDR2 SVGAGI. Trimming at V came to 6 bases and at J to 6 bases, leaving 4 bases not matched to a gene. This CDR3 is built from 15 residues. The sequenced sample was peripheral blood. This TCR came from a man between 65 and 85 years old with active or convalescent COVID-19. This sequence joins TRBV6-5 and TRBJ2-1; 14 bases align to TRBD2. This CDR3 is CASSGGTSGGNEQFF. The DNA for the CDR3 is TGTGCCAGCAGCGGGGGGACTAGCGGGGGCAATGAGCAGTTCTTC.